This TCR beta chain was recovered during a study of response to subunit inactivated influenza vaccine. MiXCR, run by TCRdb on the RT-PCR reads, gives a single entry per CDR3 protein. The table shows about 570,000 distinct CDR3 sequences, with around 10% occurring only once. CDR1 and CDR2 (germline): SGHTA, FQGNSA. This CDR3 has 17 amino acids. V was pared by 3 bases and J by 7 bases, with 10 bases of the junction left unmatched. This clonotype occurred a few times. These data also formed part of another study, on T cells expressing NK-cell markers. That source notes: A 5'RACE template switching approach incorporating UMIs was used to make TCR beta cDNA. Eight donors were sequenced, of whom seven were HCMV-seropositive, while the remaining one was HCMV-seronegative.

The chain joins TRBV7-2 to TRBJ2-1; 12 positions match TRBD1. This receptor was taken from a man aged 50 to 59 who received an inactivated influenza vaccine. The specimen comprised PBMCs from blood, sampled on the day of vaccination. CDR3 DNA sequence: TGTGCCAGCAGCTTTCCCGGGACAGGGGGCACACTGAATGAGCAGTTCTTC. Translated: CASSFPGTGGTLNEQFF.